The 22 T cell receptor beta chains presented below share a single source sample, sequenced in a study of glioma-infiltrating T cells. TCR alpha and beta CDR3 regions were amplified from RNA using iRepertoire nested multiplex PCR. Each CDR3 protein is one row after TCRdb ran MiXCR on the multiplex PCR reads. This sample carries 300,000 to 450,000 distinct CDR3 sequences, about 40% of them seen once, and the ten largest clones take approximately 12%. Specimen: glioma tissue, nonneoplastic brain tissue, or PBMCs (not recorded which). The receptors were gathered from a human donor with low-grade glioma or glioblastoma, undergoing nonglioma brain surgery, or in good health (not recorded which).

The rearrangement links TRBV6-1 to TRBJ2-2; 8 nucleotides match TRBD1. Trimming cost V 5 bases and J 6 bases; bases outside gene matches: 8. CDR1 MNHNS and CDR2 SASEGT come from the germline V gene. This CDR3 is 15 amino acids long. The CDR3 region has the DNA TGTGCCAGCAGTCCCAGGACAGGGAAACCCGGGGAGCTGTTTTTT. This codes for CASSPRTGKPGELFF.

With regard to this clonotype: The junction does not match germline at one end; this may be a read error. This chain joins TRBV20-1 and TRBJ2-7; D may match TRBD1 or TRBD2 (5 bases each). There are 13 residues in the CDR3. The germline V gene has CDR1 DFQATT and CDR2 SNEGSKA (reference sequence). The CDR3 DNA follows: TGCGGTGCTAGAACGCGAGGGACGTACGAGCAGTACTTC. It yields the protein CGARTRGTYEQYF.

This sequence joins TRBV28 and TRBJ2-3; 9 positions match TRBD2. The CDR3 spans 16 residues. Germline CDR1 is MDHEN and CDR2 is SYDVKM. With V trimmed by 8 bases and J by 6 bases, 15 bases remained unmatched. For the CDR3, the DNA is TGTGCCAGCCGTTCGGCCCCAGCGGGAGGTGCGGATACGCAGTATTTT. Its translation: CASRSAPAGGADTQYF.

The rearrangement links TRBV5-6 to TRBJ1-2; D is undetermined. The V end lost 0 bases, the J end lost 0 bases, and 6 bases lay between the germline ends. This CDR3 is built from 14 residues. Germline loops: CDR1 SGHDT, CDR2 YYEEEE. CDR3 amino acids: CASSLDGTNYGYTF. For the CDR3, the DNA is TGTGCCAGCAGCTTGGACGGGACTAACTATGGCTACACCTTC.

In this sample, this clonotype turned up once. A much larger clone lies a single base off, so this may be a read error. The chain uses TRBV7-2 and TRBJ2-1; D is perhaps TRBD1 (6 bases). The germline gives CDR1 SGHTA, CDR2 FQGNSA. The length of the CDR3 is 13 residues. V lost 1 base and J 6 bases, leaving 7 bases between the germline ends. The CDR3 nucleotides read TGTGCCAGCAGCTTAGTGGGGGCCAATGAGCAGTTCTTC. Amino acid sequence: CASSLVGANEQFF.

V gene TRBV6-5 combines with J gene TRBJ2-3, with D possibly being TRBD2 (5 bases). This CDR3 contains 16 residues. Germline assignment: CDR1 MNHEY and CDR2 SVGAGI. V lost 5 bases and J lost 4, with 19 bases in between. CDR3 residues: CASSVLLTGWSDTQYF. As DNA, the CDR3 is TGTGCCAGCAGTGTACTCCTCACGGGATGGTCAGATACGCAGTATTTT.

The rearrangement links TRBV28 to TRBJ1-2; 9 bases are shared with TRBD1. The germline V gene has CDR1 MDHEN and CDR2 SYDVKM. The length of the CDR3 is 12 residues. V lost 9 bases and J lost 9; bases outside the gene matches: 8. The CDR3: CARSSGQGSYTF. CDR3 sequence (DNA): TGTGCCAGAAGTAGCGGACAGGGGAGCTACACCTTC.

A remark on this clonotype: A much bigger clone sits one base away, suggesting this may be a read error. This chain links TRBV20-1 with TRBJ2-3; D gene ambiguous. This CDR3 spans 13 amino acids. CDR1 and CDR2 (germline): DFQATT, SNEGSKA (reference sequence). The V end was cut by 8 bases, the J end by 3 bases, with 15 bases between. The CDR3 loop is CSSRPGGTDTQYF. The CDR3 nucleotides are TGCAGTTCTCGGCCGGGTGGTACAGATACGCAGTATTTT.

Worth noting for this clonotype: One end of the junction is discordant with germline, which a read error may explain. The genes are TRBV28 and TRBJ2-1, with a tentative D call TRBD2 (5 bases). The CDR3 is 12 amino acids. Germline loops: CDR1 MDHEN, CDR2 SYDVKM. The CDR3 DNA reads TGTGCCAGCAGCTCCGGGAACAATGAGCAGTCCTTC. As protein: CASSSGNNEQSF.

The V gene is TRBV14, the J gene TRBJ1-3; TRBD1 might be the D (6 bases). The CDR3 loop spans 14 amino acids. Trimming took 5 bases from V and 7 from J, leaving 15 bases between them. Germline V CDR1 and CDR2: SGHDN, FVKESK. The CDR3 region is CASSATQGRNTIYF. CDR3 nucleotides: TGTGCCAGCAGCGCCACTCAGGGGAGGAACACCATATATTTT.

This chain joins TRBV7-8 and TRBJ2-5; D is possibly TRBD2 (5 bases). The germline V gene has CDR1 SGHVS and CDR2 FQNEAQ. Trimming removed 6 bases at V and 1 base at J, with 18 bases between. The CDR3 contains 16 residues. CDR3 sequence (DNA): TGTGCCAGCAGACCGGAGGAACAGATTCTCCAAGAGACCCAGTACTTC. This translates into CASRPEEQILQETQYF.

A note on this clonotype: Just one base apart from a much larger clone, this may be a read error. The J gene is TRBJ1-3, the V gene TRBV27; 7 bases match TRBD1. With V trimmed by 11 bases and J by 3 bases, 10 bases remained unmatched. The CDR3 is 14 amino acids. CDR1 MNHEY and CDR2 SMNVEV come from the germline V gene (reference sequence). The CDR3 spells CAPRGTHCGNTIYF. The CDR3 nucleotides are TGTGCCCCCAGGGGGACCCACTGTGGAAACACCATATATTTT.

This sequence joins TRBV27 and TRBJ2-1; D gene unclear. The length of the CDR3 is 16 residues. Trimming left V 5 bases short and J 12 bases short, with 26 bases between. The germline V gene encodes CDR1 MNHEY and CDR2 SMNVEV (reference sequence). In nucleotides, the CDR3 is TGTGCCAGCAGTAGTAACAGCTTTGGCTCCTACAACGGGCAGTTCTTC. Translating it yields CASSSNSFGSYNGQFF.

V is TRBV7-9 and J is TRBJ2-5; D is possibly TRBD2 (6 bases). The CDR3 covers 15 residues. Trimming left V 5 bases short and J 4 bases short, with 17 bases between. The germline gives CDR1 SEHNR, CDR2 FQNEAQ (reference sequence). CDR3 in DNA: TGTGCCAGCAGCAGAATTCAGGGACTTCTAGAGACCCAGTACTTC. Its translation is CASSRIQGLLETQYF.

This chain connects TRBV4-2 to TRBJ2-1, with TRBD1 as a possible D gene (6 bases). Germline V gene lookup returns CDR1 LGHNA and CDR2 YNFKEQ. CDR3 length: 16 residues. Deletions cut 4 bases from V and 8 bases from J, with 21 bases between. DNA of the CDR3: TGTGCCAGCAGCCCCCTCCCGGGACAAACCGGGGATGAGCAGTTCTTC. Residues: CASSPLPGQTGDEQFF.

The table lists this clonotype with many counts. This chain links TRBV20-1 with TRBJ1-2; D uncertain. The germline gives CDR1 DFQATT, CDR2 SNEGSKA (reference sequence). Trimming took off 6 bases at V and 0 bases at J, with 14 bases between the two ends. This CDR3 region has 14 residues. Here the CDR3 DNA reads TGCAGTGCCCCTACCCCTAGCGCTAACTATGGCTACACCTTC. Residues: CSAPTPSANYGYTF.

As concerns this clonotype: Germline and junction disagree at one end, which may indicate a read error. V is TRBV18 and J is TRBJ2-7, with D tentatively TRBD1 or TRBD2 (5 bases each). Germline V gene lookup returns CDR1 KGHSH and CDR2 LQKENI. CDR3 length equals 12 residues. The CDR3 bases are TGTGCCAGCTCACCAGGGGGTCACGAGCAGTGCTTC. Translated: CASSPGGHEQCF.

This sequence joins TRBV24-1 and TRBJ2-7, with D perhaps TRBD1 (6 bases). The J call may be incorrect, as the DNA end agrees better with TRBJ2-5. Germline lookup yields CDR1 KGHDR and CDR2 SFDVKD. The CDR3 is 16 amino acids. The CDR3 DNA is TGTGCCACCAGTGACCCTCTAGGGGGTAGTAAAGAGACCCAGTACTTC. Its translation is CATSDPLGGSKETQYF.

This clonotype came up many times. The chain has TRBV28 and TRBJ2-1; D gene ambiguous. Between the trimmed V and J ends, which lost 3 bases and 8 bases, there was a span of 8 bases. This CDR3 region has 12 residues. The germline V gene has CDR1 MDHEN and CDR2 SYDVKM. This chain's CDR3 is CASSFRMDEQFF. Here the CDR3 DNA reads TGTGCCAGCAGTTTTAGGATGGATGAGCAGTTCTTC.

As regards this clonotype: A single base separates this from a much larger clone, so it may be a read error. The chain uses TRBV6-5 and TRBJ1-1; the D gene is possibly TRBD1 (5 bases). The CDR3 sequence is 17 residues long. Trimming shortened V by 5 bases and J by 0 bases, and 19 bases separated the two germline ends. In germline, CDR1 is MNHEY, CDR2 SVGAGI. CDR3 loop: CASSRLGEDSMNTEAFF. The CDR3 DNA reads as TGTGCCAGCAGTAGACTTGGTGAAGACAGTATGAACACTGAAGCTTTCTTT.

This sequence joins TRBV28 and TRBJ2-5; D remains unclear. V lost 6 bases, J lost 9 bases, and 20 bases lay in between. Looked up from germline, CDR1 is MDHEN and CDR2 is SYDVKM. CDR3 length: 14 residues. The CDR3 DNA reads as TGTGCCAGCAGCTTAGGAAGGAGAGCGACTCCCCAGTACTTC. Residues: CASSLGRRATPQYF.

In its sample, this clonotype was seen once. A clone one base away is much larger, so this may be a read error. V is TRBV20-1 and J is TRBJ1-1; D is unclear. Germline V gives CDR1 DFQATT, CDR2 SNEGSKA (reference sequence). The CDR3 contains 12 residues. V lost 7 bases to trimming and J lost 4 bases, with 13 bases between them. CDR3 region: CSVLRQSTEAFF. The CDR3 DNA reads TGCAGTGTATTGCGGCAAAGCACTGAAGCTTTCTTT.